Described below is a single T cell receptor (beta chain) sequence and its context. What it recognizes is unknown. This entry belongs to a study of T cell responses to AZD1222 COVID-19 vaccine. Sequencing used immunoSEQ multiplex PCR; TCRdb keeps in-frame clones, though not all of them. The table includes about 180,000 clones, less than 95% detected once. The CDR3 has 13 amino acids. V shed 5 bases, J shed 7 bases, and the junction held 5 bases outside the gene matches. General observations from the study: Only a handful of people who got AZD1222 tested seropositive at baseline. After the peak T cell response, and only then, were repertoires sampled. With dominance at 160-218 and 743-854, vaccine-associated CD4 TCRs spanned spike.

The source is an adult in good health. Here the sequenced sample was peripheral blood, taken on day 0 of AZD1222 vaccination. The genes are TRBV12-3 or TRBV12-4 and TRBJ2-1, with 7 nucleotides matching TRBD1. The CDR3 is CASSTDRLNEQFF. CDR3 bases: TGTGCCAGCAGTACGGACAGGCTAAATGAGCAGTTCTTC.